Given below is one T cell receptor beta chain in context. Antigen specificity is unknown. Trimming took off 3 bases at V and 6 bases at J, with 11 bases between the two ends. The germline CDR1 and CDR2 sequences are MGHDK and SYGVNS. The CDR3 is 14 amino acids. Findings of the study overall: The larger cohort examined one V-J beta rearrangement, not whole repertoires. Greatest tumor Treg TCR overlap was with tumor naive CD4+ cells. The TCR gene usage of tumor memory CD4+ T cells clustered together with blood and lymph node memory CD4+ cells and with lymph node naive CD4+ cells.

TCRdb re-called the 5' RACE reads with MiXCR, one entry per CDR3 protein. The sample consists of around 33,000 distinct CDR3 sequences, roughly a quarter of them appearing once. The sample comprised memory CD4+ T cells sorted from blood. As for subset: memory CD4+ T cells, CD4+CD45RO+CD25-. The chain uses TRBV25-1 and TRBJ2-2; no firm D call. This TCR was sampled from a female donor with breast cancer. The DNA for the CDR3 is TGTGCCAGCAGTGAGACCGGTGGTGCCGGGGAGCTGTTTTTT. Translation gives CASSETGGAGELFF.